This is a list of T cell receptor beta chains from one sample in a study of PD-L1 blockade in urothelial cancer. Some clones are missing from TCRdb's copy, which holds only in-frame ones; the method was immunoSEQ multiplex PCR. Of 37,000 or so clones listed, 82% are singletons. The sequences come from PBMCs, collected around atezolizumab (anti-PD-L1) treatment. The receptors shown here come from a man aged 55 to 69 with urothelial cancer. Each CDR3 is given with its conserved first and last residue. The D gene is left open where the match is weak. Expanded clones get a size class; other rows say once, few or many, or leave the size out.

D gene	clone size	V gene	J gene	CDR3 DNA	CDR3 protein
NA	NA	TRBV12-5	TRBJ1-1	TGTGCTAGTGGTTGGGGGGATGGGGTGAGCCTGAACACTGAAGCTTTCTTT	CASGWGDGVSLNTEAFF
NA	NA	TRBV7-9	TRBJ1-3	TGTGCCAGCAGCCCGCGTTCAGGGGCCAATGCTGGAAACACCATATATTTT	CASSPRSGANAGNTIYF
TRBD1	NA	TRBV2	TRBJ2-5	TGTGCCAGCCGAACCGGGACAGTCCAAGAGACCCAGTACTTC	CASRTGTVQETQYF
NA	few	TRBV4-1	TRBJ1-4	TGCGCCAGCAGCCACGACGGCATCGGGGTTGGAAAACTGTTTTTT	CASSHDGIGVGKLFF
TRBD1	NA	TRBV5-1	TRBJ2-7	TGCGCCAGCAGCTTTGGGGACAGGGCGTACGAGCAGTACTTC	CASSFGDRAYEQYF
NA	NA	TRBV6-5	TRBJ2-7	TGTGCCAGCAAAGGATACGGGGCGGGGTACGAGCAGTACTTC	CASKGYGAGYEQYF
TRBD2	NA	TRBV5-1	TRBJ2-1	TGCGCCAGCAGCCCGAGATCGGGGGGGAATGAGCAGTTCTTC	CASSPRSGGNEQFF
NA	NA	TRBV5-4	TRBJ1-6	TGTGCCAGCAGCCAACGACAGAATTCACCCCTCCACTTT	CASSQRQNSPLHF
NA	NA	TRBV6-5	TRBJ2-7	TGTGCCAGCAGGAGTCAGGGGGAGCAGTACTTC	CASRSQGEQYF
TRBD1	NA	TRBV5-4	TRBJ2-1	TGTGCCAGCGGGATGGGGACAGCCGGACACAATGAGCAGTTCTTC	CASGMGTAGHNEQFF
NA	NA	TRBV19	TRBJ2-7	TGTGCCAGTAGTATAGATATGGGGCCAAGGAACGAGCAGTACTTC	CASSIDMGPRNEQYF
NA	NA	TRBV6-1	TRBJ1-5	TGTGCCAGCAGTGAAGCGGTCCTTCAGGGTTATAGCAATCAGCCCCAGCATTTT	CASSEAVLQGYSNQPQHF
TRBD2	NA	TRBV11-3	TRBJ2-5	TGTGCCAGCAGCCTTGCCTGGGGGGGAGAGACCCAGTACTTC	CASSLAWGGETQYF
NA	NA	TRBV19	TRBJ1-2	TGTGCCAGTAGTACCCGGGCCGGGGAATTGGCTTATGGCTACACCTTC	CASSTRAGELAYGYTF
NA	NA	TRBV6-5	TRBJ2-7	TGTGCCAGCAGTTACTCGGGGAGGACCTACGAGCAGTACTTC	CASSYSGRTYEQYF
NA	NA	TRBV18	TRBJ1-1	TGTGCCAGCTCACGACAGGACACTGAAGCTTTCTTT	CASSRQDTEAFF
TRBD1	NA	TRBV4-2	TRBJ1-2	TGTGCCAGCAGCACCACACCGGGACAGTATTCCCAATCCTTC	CASSTTPGQYSQSF
TRBD1	NA	TRBV7-4	TRBJ1-5	TGTGCCAGCAGCTGCTTACAGGGGACCTTAAACAATCAGCCCCAGCATTTT	CASSCLQGTLNNQPQHF
TRBD1	NA	TRBV4-2	TRBJ1-2	TGTGCCAGCAGCCCCCGGGACAGGGATAGCTATGGCTACACCTTC	CASSPRDRDSYGYTF
NA	NA	TRBV5-4	TRBJ1-2	TGTGCCAGCAGCTTGGCGGGGAACAGAGGGGGCTACACCTTC	CASSLAGNRGGYTF
NA	NA	TRBV5-1	TRBJ1-1	TGCGCCAGCAGCAGGGGGAGTGGGTCCACTGAAGCTTTCTTT	CASSRGSGSTEAFF
NA	NA	TRBV18	TRBJ2-7	TGTGCCAGCTCCCAAGATCCGGGAACATACGAGCAGTACTTC	CASSQDPGTYEQYF
NA	once	TRBV15	TRBJ2-5	TGTGCCACCAGCGATCAACTAGAGACCCAGTACTTC	CATSDQLETQYF
NA	NA	TRBV7-6	TRBJ1-3	TGTGCCAGCAGCCAGGTTCGGTACTCTGGAAACACCATATATTTT	CASSQVRYSGNTIYF
TRBD2	NA	TRBV4-2	TRBJ2-2	TGTGCCAGCAGCCAACGGGGAGGGGACACCGGGGAGCTGTTTTTT	CASSQRGGDTGELFF
NA	NA	TRBV5-4	TRBJ2-7	TGTGCCAGCAGCTTGGCCCCCGGGTCCTACGAGCAGTACTTC	CASSLAPGSYEQYF
NA	NA	TRBV18	TRBJ2-5	TGTGCCAGCTCAACCGGACGGTCGGAGGTCGAGACCCAGTACTTC	CASSTGRSEVETQYF
TRBD1	once	TRBV2	TRBJ1-1	TGTGCCAGCAGGATGGACAGGGTAGGCACTGAAGCTTTCTTT	CASRMDRVGTEAFF
NA	few	TRBV7-9	TRBJ2-3	TGTGCCAGCAGCCCGACCCGTTCAAGGGGTCATACGCAGTATTTT	CASSPTRSRGHTQYF